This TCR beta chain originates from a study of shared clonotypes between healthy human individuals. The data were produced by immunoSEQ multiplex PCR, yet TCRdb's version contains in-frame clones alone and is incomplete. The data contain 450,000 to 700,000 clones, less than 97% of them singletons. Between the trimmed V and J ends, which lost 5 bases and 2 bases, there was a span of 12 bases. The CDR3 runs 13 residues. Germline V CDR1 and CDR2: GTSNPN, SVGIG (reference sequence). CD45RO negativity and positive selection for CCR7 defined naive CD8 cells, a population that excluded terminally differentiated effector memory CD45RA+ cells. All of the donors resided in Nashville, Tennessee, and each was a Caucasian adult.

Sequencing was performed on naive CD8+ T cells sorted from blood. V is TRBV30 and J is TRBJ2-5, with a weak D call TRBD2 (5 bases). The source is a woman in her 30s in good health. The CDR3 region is CAWDDGNQETQYF. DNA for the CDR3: TGTGCCTGGGATGACGGGAATCAAGAGACCCAGTACTTC. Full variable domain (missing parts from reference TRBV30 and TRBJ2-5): SQTIHQWPATLVQPVGSPLSLECTVEGTSNPNLYWYRQAAGRGLQLLFYSVGIGQISSEVPQNLSASRPQDRQFILSSKKLLLSDSGFYLCAWDDGNQETQYFGPGTRLLVL.